The subject of this entry is one T cell receptor beta chain. Its antigen is still unknown. It has no much larger one-base neighbor in the sample; base qualities were not kept. To prepare the library, the immunoSEQ multiplex PCR assay was applied. DNA from the CD4+ T cells that had been cultured and isolated underwent TCR beta CDR3 sequencing. On the study's bioinformatics: Non-productive TCR sequences were discarded, and reads were trimmed to the CDR3 region, with only CDR3s of 7 or more amino acids retained. Antigen-specific clonotypes were identified using the MANAFEST web app by comparison of expansion in peptide wells against reference cultures. For clones to be considered positive, expansion at FDR<0.05 versus reference and all other wells, an odds ratio above 5, and a frequency above 0.1% in two replicate wells were required. A clonotype was called cross-reactive if it was significantly expanded both in SARS-CoV-2 spike wells and in at least one common cold coronavirus spike condition. Using the stringdist R package, CDR3 similarity was measured by Levenshtein distance, and unrooted trees were constructed with ape in R 3.6.1. TCRdb provides this immuneACCESS table in a form limited to in-frame rearrangements. Some clones are lacking; in checked studies, under half of them reflect an unresolved V gene, and why the rest are absent is not known. Clone size and the V and J calls come from that table; the DNA yielded D and trimming. Counted in this sample were approximately 61,000 clones; roughly 73% of them appeared once. Together, the top ten hold roughly 1.2% of the sample.

Via the germline V gene, CDR1 is SGHDT and CDR2 YYEEEE. V is trimmed back by 4 bases and J by 4 bases, and the junction contains 10 bases that no gene match accounts for. The CDR3 holds 15 amino acids from the cysteine to the phenylalanine. The entry retains the CDR3 DNA only, 45 bases that are in frame from base 1. In the ViraFEST assay, PBMC were stimulated with viral peptide pools, and TCR sequencing was then used to find antigen-specific CD4+ T cell clonotypes based on their expansion. After around 10 days of culture, CD4+ T cells were isolated with the EasySep CD4+ T cell isolation kit. Each participant got two doses of an mRNA SARS-CoV-2 vaccine, either BNT162b2 or mRNA-1273. Negative nucleocapsid antibody results before and after vaccination confirmed that the healthy vaccine recipients had no prior SARS-CoV-2 infection. Some 2 million PBMC per well were cultured with approximately 10 ug/ml peptides in IMDM containing 5% human AB serum, 10 IU/ml IL-2 and gentamicin. On days 3 and 7, half of the culture medium was replaced with fresh IL-2-containing medium. Unless noted otherwise, every peptide stimulation condition was grown in triplicate wells. Using Ficoll-Paque Plus gradient centrifugation, PBMC were separated from whole blood and then either used fresh or cryopreserved at -140C. The spike proteins of SARS-CoV-2 and of the common cold coronaviruses HCoV-NL63, HCoV-OC43 and HCoV-229E were spanned by overlapping peptide pools. The QIAamp micro DNA kit was used to extract genomic DNA from the cultured CD4+ T cells.

The sample originates from a study of vaccination effects on CD4 cells after COVID-19 (dated by TCRdb to between 2020 and 2023). With respect to the entire study: Post-vaccine samples across the study were collected a median of 72 days after the second dose, with a range of 14 to 241. SARS-CoV-2 spike-specific CD4+ TCR repertoires were compared before and after mRNA vaccination in COVID-19 convalescent patients and in infection-naive vaccine recipients. A total of 10 COVID-19 convalescent patients and several SARS-CoV-2-naive healthy vaccine recipients were included in the full study. In the study, cultures from other donors were sequenced using the Oncomine TCR Beta short-read assay on an Illumina iSeq 100. Findings and caveats that apply to the study as a whole: The study was limited by a small number of convalescent patients, and early post-infection timepoints were lacking. Among healthy vaccine recipients, nearly all vaccine-induced clones were SARS-CoV-2 mono-reactive, and just 1 of 255 was cross-reactive with common cold coronaviruses. Both infection-induced and vaccine-induced clones contracted markedly at late post-vaccination timepoints, which is consistent with waning T cell responses.

This clonotype was sampled from a human donor who received a COVID-19 vaccine. Sequences were derived from CD4+ T cells from PBMCs cultured with HCoV-229E spike peptides, sampled after COVID-19 vaccination. The sample's cell subset or site label is to be understood as: HCoV-229E spike overlapping peptide pool stimulation. The V and J genes are TRBV5-6 and TRBJ1-2, with TRBD1 identical over 7 junction bases. CDR3 loop: CASSRKTGVGYGYTF. The DNA sequence follows: TGTGCCAGCAGCAGGAAAACAGGGGTAGGCTATGGCTACACCTTC.